These T cell receptor beta chains were read from a single sample in a study of blood T cell repertoires in COVID-19. The assay was immunoSEQ multiplex PCR, and TCRdb's table has in-frame clones only and misses some. The data show around 240,000 clones, 65% to 90% seen once. Sequenced: peripheral blood. Every receptor here comes from a woman between 45 and 60 years old with acute or convalescent COVID-19. Both conserved end residues are part of each CDR3. Each record gives: D gene, J gene, CDR3 length, clone size, V gene, CDR3 protein, CDR3 DNA. The D gene is left open where the match is weak. Size is stated for part of the rows, as once, few or many counts, or as a class when the clone is expanded.

-,TRBJ2-3,14,-,TRBV3-1/TRBV3-2,CASSQVGGTDTQYF,TGTGCCAGCAGCCAAGTCGGGGGTACAGATACGCAGTATTTT
-,TRBJ1-4,15,-,TRBV4-1,CASSQVITVNEKLFF,TGCGCCAGCAGCCAAGTGATCACAGTTAATGAAAAACTGTTTTTT
-,TRBJ1-5,15,few,TRBV7-8,CASSLFRGTNQPQHF,TGTGCCAGCAGCTTATTTCGGGGAACCAATCAGCCCCAGCATTTT
TRBD2,TRBJ2-3,17,-,TRBV5-6,CASSLWVSGGPTDTQYF,TGTGCCAGCAGCTTGTGGGTTTCGGGGGGACCCACAGATACGCAGTATTTT
TRBD1,TRBJ2-2,15,-,TRBV6-5,CAIPGTGGGSGELFF,TGTGCCATCCCCGGGACAGGGGGAGGATCCGGGGAGCTGTTTTTT
TRBD2,TRBJ2-1,17,-,TRBV4-2,CASSQRLAGGAYNEQFF,TGTGCCAGCAGCCAACGACTAGCGGGGGGAGCCTACAATGAGCAGTTCTTC
-,TRBJ2-1,15,-,TRBV7-2,CASSVEASRYNEQFF,TGTGCCAGCAGCGTAGAGGCTAGCAGATACAATGAGCAGTTCTTC
-,TRBJ1-1,13,-,TRBV3-1/TRBV3-2,CASSQGGNTEAFF,TGTGCCAGCAGCCAAGGCGGGAACACTGAAGCTTTCTTT
-,TRBJ2-2,12,-,TRBV5-4,CASSLNTGELFF,TGTGCCAGCAGCCTGAACACCGGGGAGCTGTTTTTT
-,TRBJ1-1,13,-,TRBV19,CASSRMEGAEAFF,TGTGCCAGTAGTCGCATGGAGGGCGCTGAAGCTTTCTTT
TRBD1,TRBJ2-5,16,-,TRBV18,CASSPLWDRGLETQYF,TGTGCCAGCTCACCACTTTGGGACAGGGGCCTGGAGACCCAGTACTTC
-,TRBJ2-5,12,-,TRBV19,CASSMSGETQYF,TGTGCCAGTAGTATGTCGGGGGAGACCCAGTACTTC
-,TRBJ2-1,10,once,TRBV20-1,CSAGDREQFF,TGCAGTGCTGGAGACAGAGAGCAGTTCTTC
TRBD2,TRBJ2-1,14,-,TRBV5-1,CASSFASGYNEQFF,TGCGCCAGCAGCTTTGCTAGCGGGTACAATGAGCAGTTCTTC
TRBD1,TRBJ2-5,16,-,TRBV5-1,CASSLVGTGVSGTQYF,TGCGCCAGCAGCTTGGTGGGGACAGGGGTTTCGGGGACCCAGTACTTC
TRBD2,TRBJ2-1,15,-,TRBV5-4,CASSLGASGRAEQFF,TGTGCCAGCAGCTTGGGGGCTAGCGGGAGGGCTGAGCAGTTCTTC
-,TRBJ1-6,12,-,TRBV30,CAWGEDGLTLHF,TGTGCCTGGGGGGAGGACGGGCTGACCCTCCACTTT
TRBD1,TRBJ2-5,14,-,TRBV5-1,CASSVGQLQETQYF,TGCGCCAGCAGCGTGGGACAGCTCCAAGAGACCCAGTACTTC
-,TRBJ2-1,12,-,TRBV7-9,CASRPQGSEQFF,TGTGCCAGCAGGCCACAGGGTAGTGAGCAGTTCTTC
-,TRBJ2-1,14,-,TRBV19,CASTGQGWANEQFF,TGTGCCAGTACAGGACAAGGATGGGCCAATGAGCAGTTCTTC
-,TRBJ1-4,18,-,TRBV21-1,CASSRAGAKSEAFEKLFF,TGTGCCAGCAGCAGAGCGGGGGCTAAGAGTGAGGCCTTTGAAAAACTGTTTTTT
TRBD2,TRBJ2-1,15,-,TRBV7-2,CASNLAASSYNEQFF,TGTGCCAGCAACCTAGCGGCAAGCTCCTACAATGAGCAGTTCTTC
TRBD1,TRBJ2-7,16,-,TRBV6-2/TRBV6-3,CASSYWGQGDGYEQYF,TGTGCCAGCAGTTACTGGGGACAGGGGGACGGCTACGAGCAGTACTTC
TRBD1,TRBJ1-2,13,-,TRBV12-3/TRBV12-4,CASSLKGAGGYTF,TGTGCCAGCAGTTTAAAGGGGGCAGGGGGCTACACCTTC
-,TRBJ1-6,14,few,TRBV21-1,CASRNWDSRTPLHF,TGTGCCAGCAGGAATTGGGACAGTCGAACACCCCTCCACTTT
TRBD2,TRBJ2-3,18,-,TRBV2,CASNARLAGGRSTDTQYF,TGTGCCAGCAATGCCCGGCTAGCGGGGGGGCGTAGCACAGATACGCAGTATTTT
-,TRBJ1-2,12,-,TRBV5-6,CASSSPVYGYTF,TGTGCCAGCAGCTCCCCGGTCTATGGCTACACCTTC
-,TRBJ1-3,17,-,TRBV10-3,CAISESVTGSSGNTIYF,TGTGCCATCAGTGAGTCGGTGACGGGGAGCTCTGGAAACACCATATATTTT
-,TRBJ2-7,18,-,TRBV7-9,CASSREKSQMDSPYEQYF,TGTGCCAGCAGCCGAGAAAAATCCCAAATGGACAGTCCCTACGAGCAGTACTTC
-,TRBJ1-6,19,-,TRBV21-1,CASSPRPGGWNPECSPLHF,TGTGCCAGCAGCCCTAGGCCTGGCGGTTGGAATCCTGAGTGTTCACCCCTCCACTTT
-,TRBJ1-2,16,-,TRBV7-3,CASSKPGTGGVDGYTF,TGTGCCAGCAGCAAACCAGGGACGGGGGGCGTGGACGGCTACACCTTC
-,TRBJ2-1,15,-,TRBV5-1,CASSLVDRTYNEQFF,TGCGCCAGCAGCTTGGTGGACAGAACGTACAATGAGCAGTTCTTC
-,TRBJ2-3,12,few,TRBV19,CASTSSTDTQYF,TGTGCCAGTACCTCTAGCACAGATACGCAGTATTTT
-,TRBJ1-5,15,-,TRBV28,CASRASVGGRQPQHF,TGTGCCAGCAGAGCAAGTGTAGGAGGAAGGCAGCCCCAGCATTTT
-,TRBJ1-1,10,-,TRBV29-1,CSVLGQVVFF,TGCAGCGTTTTGGGTCAGGTCGTTTTCTTT
TRBD2,TRBJ2-3,16,-,TRBV11-2,CASSKLAGGKSDTQYF,TGTGCCAGCAGTAAACTAGCGGGAGGCAAATCAGATACGCAGTATTTT
-,TRBJ2-7,14,once,TRBV18,CASSPLDRTYEQYF,TGTGCCAGCTCACCTCTCGACAGGACCTACGAGCAGTACTTC
-,TRBJ2-7,13,-,TRBV6-2/TRBV6-3,CASSYTRVTEQYF,TGTGCCAGCAGTTACACCAGGGTAACCGAGCAGTACTTC
-,TRBJ2-2,15,-,TRBV18,CASSPRRGNTGELFF,TGTGCCAGCTCACCAAGAAGGGGGAACACCGGGGAGCTGTTTTTT
TRBD1,TRBJ1-5,15,-,TRBV9,CASSVGPGQDEPQHF,TGTGCCAGCAGCGTAGGCCCCGGACAGGACGAGCCCCAGCATTTT
-,TRBJ1-2,13,-,TRBV12-3/TRBV12-4,CASAAGPGYGYTF,TGTGCCAGCGCAGCGGGCCCGGGCTATGGCTACACCTTC
TRBD2,TRBJ2-1,15,-,TRBV7-3,CASSMLAGGLNEQFF,TGTGCCAGCAGCATGCTAGCGGGGGGGCTCAATGAGCAGTTCTTC